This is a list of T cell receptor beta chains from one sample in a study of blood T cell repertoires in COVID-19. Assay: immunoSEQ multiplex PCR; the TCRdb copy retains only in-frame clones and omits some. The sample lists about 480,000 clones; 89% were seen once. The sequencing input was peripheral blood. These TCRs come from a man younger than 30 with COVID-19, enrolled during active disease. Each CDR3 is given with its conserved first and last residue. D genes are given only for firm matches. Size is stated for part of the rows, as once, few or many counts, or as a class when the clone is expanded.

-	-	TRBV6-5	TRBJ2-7	CASSYQGSAEQYF	TGTGCCAGCAGTTACCAGGGGTCGGCCGAGCAGTACTTC
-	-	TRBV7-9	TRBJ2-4	CASSLTQGIQYF	TGTGCCAGCAGCTTAACTCAGGGCATTCAGTACTTC
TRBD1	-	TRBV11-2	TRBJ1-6	CASSHRQGARSPLHF	TGTGCCAGCAGCCATCGACAGGGGGCACGATCACCCCTCCACTTT
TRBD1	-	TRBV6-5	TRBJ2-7	CASTFNRGAYEQYF	TGTGCCAGCACCTTTAACAGGGGAGCCTACGAGCAGTACTTC
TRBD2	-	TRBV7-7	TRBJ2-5	CASSYERGPQETQYF	TGTGCCAGCAGCTACGAGCGGGGACCACAAGAGACCCAGTACTTC
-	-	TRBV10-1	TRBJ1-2	CASSESGANYGYTF	TGCGCCAGCAGTGAGTCGGGAGCTAACTATGGCTACACCTTC
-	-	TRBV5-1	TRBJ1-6	CASSLARSSPLHF	TGCGCCAGCAGCTTGGCGAGGAGTTCACCCCTCCACTTT
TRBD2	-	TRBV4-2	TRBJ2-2	CASSQMWAPGLAGGPFTGELFF	TGTGCCAGCAGCCAAATGTGGGCGCCAGGACTAGCGGGAGGGCCGTTCACCGGGGAGCTGTTTTTT
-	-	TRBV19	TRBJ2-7	CASSILSFREQYF	TGTGCCAGTAGTATATTGTCTTTCCGCGAGCAGTACTTC
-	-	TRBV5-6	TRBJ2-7	CASSLSGFSYEQYF	TGTGCCAGCAGCTTGTCCGGGTTCTCCTACGAGCAGTACTTC
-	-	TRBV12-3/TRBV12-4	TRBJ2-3	CASNRGLTDTQYF	TGTGCCAGCAACCGCGGGCTCACAGATACACAGTATTTT
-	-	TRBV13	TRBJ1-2	CASSSRRALSIYGYTF	TGTGCCAGCAGCTCACGGAGGGCCCTGTCTATCTATGGCTACACCTTC
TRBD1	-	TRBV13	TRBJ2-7	CASSPWDRGNEQYF	TGTGCCAGCAGCCCATGGGACAGGGGTAACGAGCAGTACTTC
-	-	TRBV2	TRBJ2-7	CASRPPQGGYEQYF	TGTGCCAGCAGGCCACCCCAGGGAGGCTACGAGCAGTACTTC
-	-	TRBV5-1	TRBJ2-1	CASSLVGGEQFF	TGCGCCAGCAGCTTGGTCGGGGGTGAGCAGTTCTTC
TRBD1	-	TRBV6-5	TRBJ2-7	CASSPEDRVSYEQYF	TGTGCCAGCAGTCCGGAGGACAGGGTCTCCTACGAGCAGTACTTC
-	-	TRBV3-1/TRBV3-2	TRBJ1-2	CASSQRGGPNYGYTF	TGTGCCAGCAGCCAAAGGGGTGGGCCTAACTATGGCTACACCTTC
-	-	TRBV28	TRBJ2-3	CASRENIQGLKGDTQYF	TGTGCCAGCAGGGAAAACATACAGGGATTAAAGGGGGATACGCAGTATTTT
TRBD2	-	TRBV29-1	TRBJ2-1	CSLYRAPAGEGINEQFF	TGCAGCCTATACAGGGCCCCAGCGGGAGAGGGTATTAATGAGCAGTTCTTC
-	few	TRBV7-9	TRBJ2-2	CASTPSHSARPTGELFF	TGTGCCAGCACCCCTAGCCACTCAGCAAGGCCCACCGGGGAGCTGTTTTTT
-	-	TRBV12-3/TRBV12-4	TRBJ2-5	CASSRVQETQYF	TGTGCCAGCAGCCGGGTACAAGAGACCCAGTACTTC
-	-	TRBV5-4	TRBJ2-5	CASSSQTREETQYF	TGTGCCAGCAGCTCCCAGACCCGGGAAGAGACCCAGTACTTC
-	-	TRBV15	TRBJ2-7	CATSADSQYEQYF	TGTGCCACCAGCGCTGACAGTCAGTACGAGCAGTACTTC
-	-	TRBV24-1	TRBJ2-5	CATSDAVFGETQYF	TGTGCCACCAGTGATGCGGTCTTCGGGGAGACCCAGTACTTC
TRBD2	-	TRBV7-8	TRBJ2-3	CASSIGVAGEFSPTGDTQYF	TGTGCCAGCAGCATAGGGGTAGCGGGAGAATTTTCCCCCACCGGAGATACGCAGTATTTT
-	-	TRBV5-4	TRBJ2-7	CASSFGGRNEQYF	TGTGCCAGCAGCTTCGGGGGGCGCAACGAGCAGTACTTC
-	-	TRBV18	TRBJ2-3	CASARTGDRTDTQYF	TGTGCCAGCGCTAGGACGGGGGATCGCACAGATACGCAGTATTTT
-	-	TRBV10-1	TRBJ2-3	CASAGLERTQYF	TGCGCCAGCGCAGGACTGGAGAGGACGCAGTATTTT
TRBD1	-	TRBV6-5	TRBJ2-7	CATKKTGGPYEQYF	TGTGCCACCAAGAAGACAGGGGGCCCCTACGAGCAGTACTTC
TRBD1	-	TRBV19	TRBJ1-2	CASSSLGSGQGANGYTF	TGTGCCAGCAGTAGTTTGGGATCGGGACAGGGGGCGAATGGCTACACCTTC
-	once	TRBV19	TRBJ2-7	CASSTGGEQYF	TGTGCCAGTAGTACCGGTGGCGAGCAGTACTTC
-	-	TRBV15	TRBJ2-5	CATVSVRPGETQYF	TGTGCCACCGTAAGTGTGCGGCCGGGAGAGACCCAGTACTTC
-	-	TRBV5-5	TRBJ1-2	CASSLQGSYGYTF	TGTGCCAGCAGCCTACAGGGTAGCTATGGCTACACCTTC
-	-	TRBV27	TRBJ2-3	CASRPPLVERATQYF	TGTGCCAGCAGACCACCGTTAGTCGAGAGGGCTACGCAGTATTTT
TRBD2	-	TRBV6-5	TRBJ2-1	CASSLAGGLNEQFF	TGTGCCAGCAGTTTAGCGGGGGGGCTCAATGAGCAGTTCTTC
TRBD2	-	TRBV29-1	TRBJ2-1	CSGVAGLYNEQFF	TGCAGCGGCGTAGCGGGACTTTACAATGAGCAGTTCTTC
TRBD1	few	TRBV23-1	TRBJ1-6	CASSRTGGNSPLHF	TGCGCCAGCAGTCGCACAGGGGGTAATTCACCCCTCCACTTT
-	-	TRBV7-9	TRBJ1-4	CASSLGGGPSGEKLFF	TGTGCCAGCAGCTTAGGAGGGGGACCTTCGGGTGAAAAACTGTTTTTT
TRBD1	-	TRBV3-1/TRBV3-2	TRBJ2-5	CASSQLGQGVWETQYF	TGTGCCAGCAGCCAACTAGGACAGGGGGTATGGGAGACCCAGTACTTC
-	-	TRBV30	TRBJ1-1	CAWNRGGFAEAFF	TGTGCCTGGAACCGGGGGGGCTTCGCTGAAGCTTTCTTT
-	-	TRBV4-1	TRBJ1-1	CASSQDRSQGEAFF	TGCGCCAGCAGCCAAGATCGGTCACAGGGCGAAGCTTTCTTT
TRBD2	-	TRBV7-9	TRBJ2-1	CASSNLAGSSYNEQFF	TGTGCCAGCAGCAACCTAGCGGGAAGTTCCTACAATGAGCAGTTCTTC
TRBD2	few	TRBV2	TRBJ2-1	CASSGPLAGAYNEQFF	TGTGCCAGCAGCGGCCCCCTGGCGGGGGCCTACAATGAGCAGTTCTTC
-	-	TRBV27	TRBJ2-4	CASRTPTKNIQYF	TGTGCCAGCAGGACACCCACCAAAAACATTCAGTACTTC
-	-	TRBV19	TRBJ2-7	CASSIAPDTYEQYF	TGTGCCAGTAGTATAGCCCCGGACACCTACGAGCAGTACTTC
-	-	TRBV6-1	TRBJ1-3	CASSEEIFQASDSGNTIYF	TGTGCCAGCAGTGAAGAGATTTTTCAGGCCTCAGACTCTGGAAACACCATATATTTT
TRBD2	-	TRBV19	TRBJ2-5	CASRAGGQETQYF	TGTGCCAGTCGAGCGGGAGGGCAAGAGACCCAGTACTTC
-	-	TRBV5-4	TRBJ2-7	CASSLDGTEQYF	TGTGCCAGCAGCTTGGATGGCACCGAGCAGTACTTC
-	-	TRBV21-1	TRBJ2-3	CASSNLAQGLARTDTQYF	TGTGCCAGCAGCAATCTAGCCCAAGGACTAGCGCGCACAGATACGCAGTATTTT
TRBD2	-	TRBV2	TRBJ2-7	CASNPLAGVIYEQYF	TGTGCCAGCAATCCCTTAGCGGGAGTAATCTACGAGCAGTACTTC
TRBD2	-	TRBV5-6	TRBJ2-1	CASSLGLAGFNEQFF	TGTGCCAGCAGCCTGGGACTAGCGGGGTTCAATGAGCAGTTCTTC
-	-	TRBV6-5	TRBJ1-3	CASSYEADSGNTIYF	TGTGCCAGCAGTTACGAGGCCGACTCTGGAAACACCATATATTTT